What follows is one T cell receptor beta chain and its context. Its antigen is not yet known. Base qualities are not recorded, but no much larger clone differs from it by a single base. The germline V gene sets CDR1 to SGHDT and CDR2 to YYEEEE. CDR3 length: 16 amino acids, cysteine to phenylalanine. The entry retains the CDR3 DNA only, 48 bases that are in frame from base 1. Trimming costs V 0 bases and J 5 bases, and their ends lie 17 bases apart. Naive CD8 T cell libraries were made from approximately 20,000 to 1,000,000 sorted cells using 10%, 30% or 50% of purified RNA. On a BD FACSAria II, naive CD8 T cells were FACS-sorted as CD8+CD4-CCR7+CD45RA+ and collected into RLT Plus buffer. To test detection sensitivity, Jurkat RNA equal to 9 to 10 TCR copies was added to samples of roughly 17,000-1,100,000 naive CD8 T cells. CD8 T cells were enriched using RosetteSep CD8+ T Cell Enrichment Cocktail and Ficoll-Paque, and the enriched cells then underwent ACK red cell lysis.

These data belong to a study of molecular identifiers for immune sequencing clone quantification (dated 2018 in TCRdb). The study in broad terms: In a replicate experiment, RNA from roughly 20,000 or 100,000 naive CD8 T cells was split into five aliquots, four of which were sequenced. CD8 T cells were used in a methods study to benchmark molecular-identifier clustering-based TCR repertoire sequencing (MIDCIRS) and TCR RNA copy counting. The paper as a whole reports these results and caveats: Spiked-in Jurkat TCR RNA equivalent to a single cell was reported to be detectable even among approximately 900,000 naive CD8 T cells. About three recovered TCR RNA copies per cell were obtained by modeling, versus roughly 10 by digital PCR, implying a capture efficiency of 30% to 35%. The sizes of highly expanded clones could end up underestimated when identical TCR molecules share a barcode. The naive libraries included spiked-in Jurkat TCR RNA (about 9 copies' worth), and this Jurkat TCR RNA is not part of the donor repertoire. When barcode sub-clustering was not used, chimeric consensus sequences inflated TCR diversity, with chimeras reaching as high as 47%. In CMV-specific effector cells, clones with more than 20 RNA copies accounted for over 99% of molecules, whereas in naive cells such clones accounted for under 1%.

Libraries came from PCR. TCRdb shows the sequencer as NextSeq 500. Preparation of bulk TCR libraries followed a previously described approach, with the TCR primers listed in Table S5. Purification of total RNA was performed with the Qiagen AllPrep DNA/RNA kit. Before analysis, reads from multiple sequencing runs of the same library were pooled. The original methods were these. Only reads with exact TCR constant sequence were kept, trimmed to 150 nt, and grouped by their 12-nt molecular barcodes. Reads in each barcode group were sub-clustered using a 15% Levenshtein threshold, and a quality-weighted consensus sequence was built for each RNA molecule. Non-functional sequences were removed, as were lower-count sequences one edit away from another. On the basis of fitting two negative binomial distributions, barcode sub-clusters with fewer than 20% of the maximum read count were discarded. The public reads were run again by TCRdb, first through fastp at Q25 and then through MiXCR, and only productive beta chains were kept. CDR3 protein duplicates are merged, each entry listing the most common genes and DNA. In this record, the V and J calls reflect TCRdb's handling and not the investigators' own analysis. This sample holds nearly 650,000 distinct CDR3 sequences; roughly 27% were observed only once. 0.7% to 0.95% of the sample belongs to the ten largest clones.

This receptor chain uses TRBV5-6 and TRBJ1-1, with the D gene too uncertain to name. Specimen: naive CD8+ T cells from blood, with Jurkat cell RNA spiked in. The sample's cell subset or site label, decoded: FACS-sorted CD8+CD4-CCR7+CD45RA+ naive T cells. The clonotype was recovered from a human donor in good health. Some libraries in this study had Jurkat cell RNA spiked in. In nucleotides, the sequence is TGTGCCAGCAGCTTGGCCTTAGCAACCCTAGGGACTGAAGCTTTCTTT. Translated, this gives CASSLALATLGTEAFF.